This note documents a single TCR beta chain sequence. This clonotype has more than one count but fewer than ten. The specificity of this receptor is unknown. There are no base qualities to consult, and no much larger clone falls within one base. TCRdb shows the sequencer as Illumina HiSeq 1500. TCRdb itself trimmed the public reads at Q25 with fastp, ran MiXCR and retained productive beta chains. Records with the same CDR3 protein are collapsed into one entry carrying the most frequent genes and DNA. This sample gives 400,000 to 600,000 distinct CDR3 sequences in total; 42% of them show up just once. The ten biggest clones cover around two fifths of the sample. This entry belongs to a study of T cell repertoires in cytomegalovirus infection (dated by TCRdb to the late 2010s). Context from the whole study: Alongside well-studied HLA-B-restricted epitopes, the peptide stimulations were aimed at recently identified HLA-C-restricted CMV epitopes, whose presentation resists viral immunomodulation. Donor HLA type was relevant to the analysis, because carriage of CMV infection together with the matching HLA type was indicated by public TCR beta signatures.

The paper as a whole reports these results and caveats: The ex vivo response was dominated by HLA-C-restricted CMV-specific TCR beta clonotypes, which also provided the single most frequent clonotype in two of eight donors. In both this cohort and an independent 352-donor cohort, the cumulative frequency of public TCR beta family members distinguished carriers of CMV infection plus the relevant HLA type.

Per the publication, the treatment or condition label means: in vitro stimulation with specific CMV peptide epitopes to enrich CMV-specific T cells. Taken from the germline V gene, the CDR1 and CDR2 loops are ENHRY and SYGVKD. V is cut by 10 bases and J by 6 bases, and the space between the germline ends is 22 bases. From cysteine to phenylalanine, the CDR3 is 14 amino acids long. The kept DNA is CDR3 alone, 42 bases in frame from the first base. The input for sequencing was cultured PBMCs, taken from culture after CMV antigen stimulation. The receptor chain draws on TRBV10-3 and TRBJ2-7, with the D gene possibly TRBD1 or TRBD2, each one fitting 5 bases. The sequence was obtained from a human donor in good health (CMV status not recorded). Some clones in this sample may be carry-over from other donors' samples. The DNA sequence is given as TGTGCCACTGAACCCAGGGACCTCCGGCGCGAGCAGTACTTC. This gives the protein CATEPRDLRREQYF.